Listed here is a single T cell receptor beta chain. The clone's antigen remains unknown. Base qualities are not recorded, but no much larger clone differs from it by a single base. The sample is drawn from a study of Tregs in tolerant kidney transplant recipients (dated by TCRdb to about 2019). Notes on the research overall: The study applied TCRbeta sequencing to find donor-specific regulatory T cells before combined kidney and bone marrow transplantation and then followed those same cells after transplant. TCRbeta repertoire sequencing was used in 3 healthy controls to compare several ways of expanding Tregs specific for an allogeneic donor. The full study reports these points: The study was limited by small patient numbers, and the findings need validation in larger populations and under other immunosuppression protocols. Biological reproducibility was not examined directly, but technical replication error appeared to be minimal. Expanding Tregs with activated donor B cells appeared to identify the most biologically relevant and donor-specific TCRbeta repertoire.

From the cysteine up to the phenylalanine, the CDR3 has a length of 15 residues. Only the CDR3 region is kept as DNA, spanning 45 bases read in frame from base 1. For TCRbeta CDR3 sequencing, genomic DNA from the sorted cells was extracted using the QIAGEN DNeasy Blood and Tissue Kit. High-throughput TCRbeta CDR3 sequencing was carried out commercially through immunoSEQ, with PCR amplification with bias correction and internal controls included. The authors' analysis ran thus. A unique productive TCRbeta sequence was defined by the CDR3 nucleotide sequence when primers matched, and otherwise by the CDR3 amino acid sequence together with the Vbeta and Jbeta genes. To correct sorting error, sequences shared between sorted populations at a frequency ratio of 2:1 or less were removed; the rest were assigned to the higher population. Donor-reactive sequences were defined as at least 5-fold expanded in CFSE-low cells versus unstimulated cells, with frequency of at least 0.01% in CFSE-low cells. Jensen-Shannon divergence, calculated on the top 100 TCRbeta sequences ranked by frequency, was used to quantify repertoire divergence. For samples with multiple sequencing runs, sorting error was corrected separately for each run before the runs were pooled. The source is immuneACCESS, and TCRdb retained only in-frame sequences with V and J called. Part of the clones is not carried over; for the studies checked, unresolved V genes explain less than half of this, and the remainder is unexplained. V and J calls and clone size are copied from that table; D and trimming were computed from the DNA. The sample records hundreds of thousands of clones, 84% of which are singletons. Approximately 0.69% of the sample is taken by the ten largest.

Unstimulated Tregs (CD4+CD25+CD127-), CD4+ non-Tregs (CD4+CD25-), CD4 and CD8 cells were FACS-sorted from thawed PBMCs. Blood from healthy controls was obtained either from healthy volunteers or as purchased buffy coats. Healthy control blood was processed by Ficoll density gradient to PBMCs and cryopreserved; patient PBMCs were collected before and after transplant. This receptor chain uses TRBV7-5 and TRBJ2-3; the tabulated D call, TRBD2, remains unverified against the DNA. TRBV7-5 is flagged as a pseudogene. This receptor was obtained from a human donor in good health. The sample taken for sequencing was CD4+ T cells from blood. CDR3 sequence: CARSLASGGADTQYF. The DNA is TGTGCCAGAAGCTTAGCTAGCGGGGGGGCAGATACGCAGTATTTT.